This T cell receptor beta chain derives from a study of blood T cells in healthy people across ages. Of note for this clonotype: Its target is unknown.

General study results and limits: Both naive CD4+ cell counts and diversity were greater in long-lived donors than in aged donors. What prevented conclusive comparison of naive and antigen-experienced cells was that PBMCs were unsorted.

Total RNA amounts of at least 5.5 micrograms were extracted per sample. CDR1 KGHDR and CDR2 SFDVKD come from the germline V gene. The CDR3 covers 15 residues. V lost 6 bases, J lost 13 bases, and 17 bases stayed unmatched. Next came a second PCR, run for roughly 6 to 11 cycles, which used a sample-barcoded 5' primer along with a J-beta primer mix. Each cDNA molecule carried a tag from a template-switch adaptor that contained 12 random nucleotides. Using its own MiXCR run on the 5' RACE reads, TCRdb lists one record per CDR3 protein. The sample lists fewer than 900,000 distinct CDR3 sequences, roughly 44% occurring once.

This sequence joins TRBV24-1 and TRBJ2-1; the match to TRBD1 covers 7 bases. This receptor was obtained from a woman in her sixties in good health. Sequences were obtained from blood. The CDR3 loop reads CATSRGQRSGETQFF. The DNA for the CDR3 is TGTGCCACCAGTAGGGGACAGCGTTCAGGAGAGACCCAGTTCTTC.